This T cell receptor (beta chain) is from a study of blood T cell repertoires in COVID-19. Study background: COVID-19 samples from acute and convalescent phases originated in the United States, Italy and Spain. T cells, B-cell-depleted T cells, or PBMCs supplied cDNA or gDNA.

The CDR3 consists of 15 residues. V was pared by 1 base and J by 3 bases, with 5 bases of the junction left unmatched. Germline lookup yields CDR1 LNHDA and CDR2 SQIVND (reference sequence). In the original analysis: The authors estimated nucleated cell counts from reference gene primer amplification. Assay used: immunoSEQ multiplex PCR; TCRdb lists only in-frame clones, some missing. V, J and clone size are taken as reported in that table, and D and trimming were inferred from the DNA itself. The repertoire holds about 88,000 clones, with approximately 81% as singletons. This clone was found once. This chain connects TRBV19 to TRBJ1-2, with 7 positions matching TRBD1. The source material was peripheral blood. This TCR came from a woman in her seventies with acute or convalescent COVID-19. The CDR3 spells CASSIVDREDYGYTF. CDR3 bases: TGTGCCAGTAGTATAGTCGACAGGGAAGACTATGGCTACACCTTC.